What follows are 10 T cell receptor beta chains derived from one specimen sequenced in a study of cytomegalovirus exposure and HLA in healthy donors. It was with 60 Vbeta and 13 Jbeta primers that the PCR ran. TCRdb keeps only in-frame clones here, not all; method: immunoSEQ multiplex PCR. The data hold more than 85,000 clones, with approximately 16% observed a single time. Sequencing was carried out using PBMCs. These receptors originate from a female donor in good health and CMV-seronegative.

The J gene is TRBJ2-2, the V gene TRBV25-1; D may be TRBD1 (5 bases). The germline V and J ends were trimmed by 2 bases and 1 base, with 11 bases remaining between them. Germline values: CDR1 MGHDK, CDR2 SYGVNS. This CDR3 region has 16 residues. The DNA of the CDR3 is TGTGCCAGCAGTGAAAAGGGGTTCATGAACACCGGGGAGCTGTTTTTT. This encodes CASSEKGFMNTGELFF.

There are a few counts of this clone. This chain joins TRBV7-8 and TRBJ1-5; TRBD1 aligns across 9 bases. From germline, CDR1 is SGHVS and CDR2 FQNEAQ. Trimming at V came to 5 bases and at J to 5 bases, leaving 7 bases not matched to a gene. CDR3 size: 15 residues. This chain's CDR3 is CASSPRTGGDQPQHF. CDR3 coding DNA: TGTGCCAGCAGCCCGAGAACAGGGGGCGATCAGCCCCAGCATTTT. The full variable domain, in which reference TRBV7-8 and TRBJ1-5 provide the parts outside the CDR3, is GAGVSQSPRYKVAKRGQDVALRCDPISGHVSLFWYQQALGQGPEFLTYFQNEAQLDKSGLPSDRFFAERPEGSVSTLKIQRTQQEDSAVYLCASSPRTGGDQPQHFGDGTRLSIL.

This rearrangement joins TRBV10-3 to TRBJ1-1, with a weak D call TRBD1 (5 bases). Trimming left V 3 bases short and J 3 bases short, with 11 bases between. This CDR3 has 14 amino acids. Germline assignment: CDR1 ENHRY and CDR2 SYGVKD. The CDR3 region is CAISDHRTDTEAFF. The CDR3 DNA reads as TGTGCCATCAGTGATCACAGGACCGACACTGAAGCTTTCTTT.

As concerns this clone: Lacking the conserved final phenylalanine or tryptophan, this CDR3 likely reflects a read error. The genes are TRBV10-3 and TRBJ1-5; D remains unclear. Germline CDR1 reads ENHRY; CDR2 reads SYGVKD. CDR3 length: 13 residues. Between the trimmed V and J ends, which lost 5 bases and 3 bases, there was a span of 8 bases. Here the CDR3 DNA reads TGTGCCATCAGTCCGGGAGCCAATCAGCCCCAGCATGTT. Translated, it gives CAISPGANQPQHV.

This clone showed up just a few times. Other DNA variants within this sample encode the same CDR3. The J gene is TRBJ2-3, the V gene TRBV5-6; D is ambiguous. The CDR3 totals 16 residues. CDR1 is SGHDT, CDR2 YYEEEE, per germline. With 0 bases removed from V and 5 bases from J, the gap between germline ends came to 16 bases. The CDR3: CASSLVAFSVGDTQYF. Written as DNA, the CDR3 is TGTGCCAGCAGCTTGGTCGCGTTTTCGGTCGGAGATACGCAGTATTTT.

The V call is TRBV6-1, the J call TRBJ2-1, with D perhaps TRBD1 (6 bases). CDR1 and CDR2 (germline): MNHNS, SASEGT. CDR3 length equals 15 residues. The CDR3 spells CALLDGAEPGEEQFF. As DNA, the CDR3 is TGTGCTCTTCTTGATGGAGCGGAACCAGGGGAAGAGCAGTTCTTC.

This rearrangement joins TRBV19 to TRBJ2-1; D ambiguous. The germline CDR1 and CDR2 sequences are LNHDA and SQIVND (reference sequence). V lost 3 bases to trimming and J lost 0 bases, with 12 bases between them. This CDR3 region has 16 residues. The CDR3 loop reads CASSIFPVTSYNEQFF. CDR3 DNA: TGTGCCAGTAGTATTTTTCCAGTCACCTCCTACAATGAGCAGTTCTTC.

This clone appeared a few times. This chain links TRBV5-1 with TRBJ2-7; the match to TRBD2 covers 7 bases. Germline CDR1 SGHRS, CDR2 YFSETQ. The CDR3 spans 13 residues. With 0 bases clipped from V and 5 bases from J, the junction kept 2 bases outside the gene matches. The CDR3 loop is CASSLARENEQYF. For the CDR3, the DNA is TGCGCCAGCAGCTTGGCGCGGGAGAACGAGCAGTACTTC.

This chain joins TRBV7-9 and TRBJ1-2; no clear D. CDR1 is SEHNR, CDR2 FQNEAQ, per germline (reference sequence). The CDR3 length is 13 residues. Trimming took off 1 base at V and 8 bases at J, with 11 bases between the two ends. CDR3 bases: TGTGCCAGCAGCTTAGATGGAGGGCTCGGCTACACCTTC. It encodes CASSLDGGLGYTF.

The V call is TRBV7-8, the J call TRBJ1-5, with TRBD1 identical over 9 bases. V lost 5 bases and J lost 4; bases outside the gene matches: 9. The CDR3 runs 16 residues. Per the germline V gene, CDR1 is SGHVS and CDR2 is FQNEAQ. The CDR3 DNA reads TGTGCCAGCAGCGAGAACAGGGGGCTAAGGAATCAGCCCCAGCATTTT. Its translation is CASSENRGLRNQPQHF.